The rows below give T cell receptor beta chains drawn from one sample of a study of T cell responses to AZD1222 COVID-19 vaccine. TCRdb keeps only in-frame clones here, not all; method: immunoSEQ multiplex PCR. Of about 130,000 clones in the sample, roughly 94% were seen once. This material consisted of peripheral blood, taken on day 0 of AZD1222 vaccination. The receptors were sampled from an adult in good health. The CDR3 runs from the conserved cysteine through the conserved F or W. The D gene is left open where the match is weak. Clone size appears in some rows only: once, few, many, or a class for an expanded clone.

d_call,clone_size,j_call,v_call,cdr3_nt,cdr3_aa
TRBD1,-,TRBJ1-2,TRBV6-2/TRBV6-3,TGTGCCAGCAGTTACTCGAGTACAGGGGGGAACTATGGCTACACCTTC,CASSYSSTGGNYGYTF
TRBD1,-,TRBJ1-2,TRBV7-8,TGTGCCAGCAGCTGGGGACAGGGTGAAAGGGACTATGGCTACACCTTC,CASSWGQGERDYGYTF
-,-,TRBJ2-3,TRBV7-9,TGTGCCAGCAGCCAACAGAGGATTCCAGGGGAAGATACGCAGTATTTT,CASSQQRIPGEDTQYF
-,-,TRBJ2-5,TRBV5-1,TGCGCCAGCAGCTTGGGGGCAGGTCAAGAGACCCAGTACTTC,CASSLGAGQETQYF
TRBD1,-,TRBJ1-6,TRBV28,TGTGCCAGCAGCTCGGGACAGGGGCCTCAAGGCTCCTATAATTCACCCCTCCACTTT,CASSSGQGPQGSYNSPLHF
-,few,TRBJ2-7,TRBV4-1,TGCGCCAGCAGCCAAGACCCTGGGGACGAGCAGTACTTC,CASSQDPGDEQYF
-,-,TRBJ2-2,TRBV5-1,TGCGCCAGCAGCTCGAACGCAGGGGTGAGCGGGGAGCTGTTTTTT,CASSSNAGVSGELFF
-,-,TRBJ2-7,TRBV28,TGTGCCAGCAGTTTGGCAGGCCTTTCCTACGAGCAGTACTTC,CASSLAGLSYEQYF
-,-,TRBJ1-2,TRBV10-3,TGTGCCATCAGTGATGCCTGGGGGGCTAAAGGTGGCTACACCTTC,CAISDAWGAKGGYTF
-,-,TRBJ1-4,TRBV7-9,TGTGCCACGCTCGTGGGGGGAGTTAATGAAAAACTGTTTTTT,CATLVGGVNEKLFF
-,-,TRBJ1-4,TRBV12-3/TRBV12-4,TGTGCCAGCAGTGGGGGTGGTCATGAAAAACTGTTTTTT,CASSGGGHEKLFF
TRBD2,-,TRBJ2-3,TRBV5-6,TGTGCCAGCAGCTCGGGACTAGCGGTCACAGATACGCAGTATTTT,CASSSGLAVTDTQYF
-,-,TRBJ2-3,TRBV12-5,TGTGCTAGTGGTCAACTCCGGGATACGCAGTATTTT,CASGQLRDTQYF
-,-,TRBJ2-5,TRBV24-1,TGTGCCACCAGTGTGTCCTATCCGGCGGCACAAGAGACCCAGTACTTC,CATSVSYPAAQETQYF